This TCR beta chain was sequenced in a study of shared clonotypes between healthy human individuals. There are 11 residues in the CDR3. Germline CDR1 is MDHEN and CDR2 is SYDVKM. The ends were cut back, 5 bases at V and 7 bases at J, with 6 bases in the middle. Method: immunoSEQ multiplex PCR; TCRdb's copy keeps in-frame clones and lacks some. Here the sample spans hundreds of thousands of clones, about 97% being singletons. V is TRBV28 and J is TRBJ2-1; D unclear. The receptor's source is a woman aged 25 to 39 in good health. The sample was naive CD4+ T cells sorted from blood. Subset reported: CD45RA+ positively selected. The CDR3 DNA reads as TGTGCCAGCAGTAAACTAAATGAGCAGTTCTTC. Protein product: CASSKLNEQFF.